Below are 8 T cell receptor beta chains sequenced from a single sample in a study of radiotherapy plus CTLA-4 blockade in lung cancer. Using immunoSEQ multiplex PCR, the repertoire was profiled, and TCRdb retains in-frame clones only, with some absent. The profile shows about 48,000 clones, approximately 86% of them singletons. The sequences come from peripheral blood, collected from a patient treated with radiotherapy plus ipilimumab. The receptors come from a human donor with non-small cell lung cancer that progressed on radiotherapy plus ipilimumab. Some clones in this sample may be carry-over from other donors' samples.

The chain combines TRBV7-8 with TRBJ2-3, with TRBD2 matching over 11 bases. CDR3 length: 15 residues. V was pared by 5 bases and J by 4 bases, with 5 bases of the junction left unmatched. CDR1 is SGHVS and CDR2 is FQNEAQ in the germline V gene. The CDR3 region is CASSHLAGGADTQYF. The CDR3, as DNA: TGTGCCAGCAGCCATCTAGCGGGAGGTGCAGATACGCAGTATTTT. The variable domain in full, with the rest retrieved from reference TRBV7-8 and TRBJ2-3, is GAGVSQSPRYKVAKRGQDVALRCDPISGHVSLFWYQQALGQGPEFLTYFQNEAQLDKSGLPSDRFFAERPEGSVSTLKIQRTQQEDSAVYLCASSHLAGGADTQYFGPGTRLTVL.

This chain joins TRBV2 and TRBJ2-2, with 7 positions matching TRBD1. The CDR3 extends over 14 amino acids. Trimming at V came to 7 bases and at J to 6 bases, leaving 8 bases not matched to a gene. Germline loops: CDR1 SNHLY, CDR2 FYNNEI. The CDR3 DNA reads as TGTGCCAGCATTCGACAGGGAAAACCCGGGGAGCTGTTTTTT. Protein product: CASIRQGKPGELFF.

There are a few counts of this clone. V is TRBV2 and J is TRBJ2-7; 7 nucleotides align to TRBD2. The CDR3 extends over 12 amino acids. Germline CDR1 and CDR2: SNHLY and FYNNEI. After removal of 6 bases from V and 4 bases from J, the junction contained 3 bases not matched to a gene. The chain's CDR3 is CASRGGSYEQYF. CDR3 bases: TGTGCCAGCAGGGGCGGGAGTTACGAGCAGTACTTC.

The rearrangement joins TRBV5-1 to TRBJ2-7, with D possibly TRBD1 on 6 matching bases. The germline V and J ends were trimmed by 4 bases and 3 bases, with 14 bases remaining between them. This CDR3 has 14 amino acids. Germline CDR1 reads SGHRS; CDR2 reads YFSETQ. The CDR3 reads CASSASGQVYEQYF. CDR3 in DNA: TGCGCCAGCAGCGCCTCGGGACAAGTCTACGAGCAGTACTTC.

The chain links TRBV5-1 to TRBJ2-2, with 8 bases fitting TRBD1. CDR1 SGHRS and CDR2 YFSETQ come from the germline V gene. Trimming took 4 bases from V and 5 from J; bases not matched to a gene: 10. The CDR3 totals 16 residues. CDR3 residues: CASSPRDRLPTGELFF. In DNA, the CDR3 is TGCGCCAGCAGCCCCCGGGACAGGCTACCAACCGGGGAGCTGTTTTTT.

V and J are TRBV7-9 and TRBJ1-2; no firm D call. Trimming stripped 2 bases from V and 2 bases from J, with 6 bases between. Looked up from germline, CDR1 is SEHNR and CDR2 is FQNEAQ (reference sequence). There are 13 residues in the CDR3. CDR3 coding DNA: TGTGCCAGCAGCTTATACAGCAACTATGGCTACACCTTC. This translates into CASSLYSNYGYTF.

The rearrangement uses TRBV21-1 and TRBJ2-7; TRBD2, the table's D call, was not compared with the DNA. TRBV21-1 is flagged as a pseudogene. CDR3 size: 13 residues. In DNA form, the CDR3 reads TGTGCCAGCGCGAACGGTCCCGTCCACGAGCAGTACTTC. Translation: CASANGPVHEQYF.

CDR3 DNA sequence: TGCGCCAGCAGAGCATCAAGCCAGGGCGGTCAGCCCCAGCATTTT. It is translated as CASRASSQGGQPQHF. This chain connects TRBV23-1 to TRBJ1-5; the D gene is possibly TRBD1 (5 bases). TRBV23-1 is labeled an ORF, and its function is uncertain. CDR3 length: 15 amino acids. The V end lost 6 bases, the J end lost 6 bases, and 18 bases lay between the germline ends.